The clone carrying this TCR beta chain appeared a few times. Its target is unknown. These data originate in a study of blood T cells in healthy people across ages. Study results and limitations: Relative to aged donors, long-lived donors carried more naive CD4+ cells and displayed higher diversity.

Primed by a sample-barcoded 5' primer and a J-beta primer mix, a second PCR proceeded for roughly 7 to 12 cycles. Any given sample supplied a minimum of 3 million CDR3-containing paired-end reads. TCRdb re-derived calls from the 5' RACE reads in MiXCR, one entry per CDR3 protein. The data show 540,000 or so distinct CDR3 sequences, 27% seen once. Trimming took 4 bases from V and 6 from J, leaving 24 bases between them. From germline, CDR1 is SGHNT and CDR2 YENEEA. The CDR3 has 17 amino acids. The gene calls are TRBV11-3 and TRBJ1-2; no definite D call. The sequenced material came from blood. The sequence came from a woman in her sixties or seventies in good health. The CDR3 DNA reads TGTGCCAGCAGCTCGACCAACGCGGACTCAATGAGGAATGGCTACACCTTC. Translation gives CASSSTNADSMRNGYTF.